This entry describes one TCR beta chain. The antigen remains unidentified. These data originate in a study of T cell responses to AZD1222 COVID-19 vaccine. General study points: Baseline seropositives among AZD1222 recipients totaled only six.

Sequencing used immunoSEQ multiplex PCR; TCRdb keeps in-frame clones, though not all of them. The repertoire holds 140,000 or so clones, 89% seen once, with under 2% in the top ten. The CDR3 totals 12 residues. V dropped 8 bases and J dropped 13; count of bases not matched to a gene: 10. Germline V lookup: CDR1 SNHLY, CDR2 FYNNEI. The TCR comes from an adult who received the AZD1222 COVID-19 vaccine. The specimen was peripheral blood, collected 28 days after the second AZD1222 dose. This chain connects TRBV2 to TRBJ1-4, with TRBD1 identical over 7 bases. The CDR3 nucleotides read TGTGCCAGCCAGGCCGGTCCAGGGGGACTGTTTTTT. Its protein is CASQAGPGGLFF.